Presented here are 20 T cell receptor beta chains from one specimen sequenced in a study of siplizumab effects on memory and regulatory T cells (dated by TCRdb to the late 2010s). Receptor libraries were prepared by the immunoSEQ multiplex PCR assay. Entries here come from immuneACCESS through TCRdb and include only in-frame sequences with V and J called. Some clones fail to appear in such tables; in the studies checked, an unresolved V gene covers under half of the shortfall, and the cause of the remainder is unknown. This sample holds approximately 94,000 clones; 75% to 95% were observed only once. The ten largest clones take up 0.15% of the sample. Sequenced input: CD4+ T cells sorted from blood. All receptors come from a human donor in good health.

This chain uses TRBV7-9 with TRBJ2-3; D remains ambiguous. Trimming took 3 bases from V and 7 from J, leaving 17 bases between them. Germline loops: CDR1 SEHNR, CDR2 FQNEAQ (reference sequence). The CDR3 length is 15 residues. The CDR3 region has the DNA TGTGCCAGCAGCTTGTTCCTCGGAGTACAGAATACGCAGTATTTT. It specifies CASSLFLGVQNTQYF.

CDR3 loop: CASSQDGLAGNLKEETQYF. In nucleotides, the CDR3 is TGTGCCAGCAGCCAAGATGGGCTAGCGGGGAACCTGAAGGAGGAGACCCAGTACTTC. The chain couples TRBV4-2 to TRBJ2-5; 9 bases line up with TRBD2. Unmatched junction bases numbered 16, after V lost 0 bases and J lost 5 bases. Germline V gives CDR1 LGHNA, CDR2 YNFKEQ. The CDR3 contains 19 residues.

The chain couples TRBV9 to TRBJ2-3; the D is unclear. The CDR3 length is 17 residues. Germline CDR1 reads SGDLS; CDR2 reads YYNGEE. V was pared by 0 bases and J by 3 bases, with 17 bases between. In DNA, the CDR3 is TGTGCCAGCAGCGTAGGGTTAAGGGATCGGCCTACAGATACGCAGTATTTT. Its protein product is CASSVGLRDRPTDTQYF.

There are a few counts of this clone. The chain recombines TRBV10-3 with TRBJ1-2; D ambiguous. The CDR3 is made up of 16 amino acids. V lost 1 base and J 7 bases, leaving 19 bases between the germline ends. Germline CDR1 is ENHRY and CDR2 is SYGVKD. This CDR3 is CAISEFLGERRGGYTF. The CDR3 nucleotides are TGTGCCATCAGTGAGTTCCTGGGAGAACGTCGGGGTGGCTACACCTTC.

For the CDR3, the DNA is TGTGCCAGCAGTTACACAGAGGGGGCGAACACCGGGGAGCTGTTTTTT. It codes for CASSYTEGANTGELFF. The chain links TRBV6-5 to TRBJ2-2; a weak D match, TRBD1 (6 bases). The CDR3 totals 16 residues. The ends were cut back, 2 bases at V and 0 bases at J, with 10 bases in the middle. Germline lookup yields CDR1 MNHEY and CDR2 SVGAGI.

This chain's CDR3 is CAWSGQGAVSGNTIYF. In DNA, the CDR3 is TGTGCCTGGAGTGGGCAGGGGGCAGTGTCTGGAAACACCATATATTTT. The V gene is TRBV30, the J gene TRBJ1-3; 8 positions agree with TRBD1. The CDR3 totals 16 residues. V gave up 1 base and J gave up 1 base; unmatched junction bases: 6. The germline V gene encodes CDR1 GTSNPN and CDR2 SVGIG (reference sequence).

V is TRBV18 and J is TRBJ2-5; TRBD2 aligns across 8 bases. V shed 0 bases, J shed 0 bases, and the junction held 3 bases outside the gene matches. The CDR3 length is 16 residues. Looked up from germline, CDR1 is KGHSH and CDR2 is LQKENI. CDR3: CASSPPRTSNQETQYF. The CDR3 DNA reads TGTGCCAGCTCACCACCTCGGACTAGCAACCAAGAGACCCAGTACTTC.

The chain has TRBV7-6 and TRBJ1-4; a possible D gene is TRBD1 (6 bases). Germline values: CDR1 SGHVS, CDR2 FNYEAQ. Trimming cost V 6 bases and J 0 bases, with 8 bases left between them. The length of the CDR3 is 14 residues. This CDR3 is CASSWTATNEKLFF. The CDR3 nucleotides read TGTGCCAGCAGTTGGACAGCAACTAATGAAAAACTGTTTTTT.

This chain joins TRBV18 and TRBJ2-7; no clear D gene. Germline V gene lookup returns CDR1 KGHSH and CDR2 LQKENI. V was clipped by 6 bases and J by 0 bases, with 12 bases between them. The CDR3 runs to 14 residues. The CDR3 sequence: CASSPLGSSYEQYF. Here the CDR3 DNA reads TGTGCCAGCTCCCCCCTCGGGTCCTCCTACGAGCAGTACTTC.

This chain connects TRBV2 to TRBJ1-6; D not resolved. V gave up 6 bases and J gave up 10 bases, with 40 bases separating them. The germline V gene encodes CDR1 SNHLY and CDR2 FYNNEI. This CDR3 contains 22 residues. The CDR3 spells CASSAGHPRQVRIGELDSPLHF. DNA for the CDR3: TGTGCCAGCAGCGCAGGCCACCCCCGGCAGGTAAGAATTGGAGAATTGGACTCACCCCTCCACTTT.

The genes are TRBV7-9 and TRBJ2-7; 7 nucleotides match TRBD2. This CDR3 contains 16 residues. V dropped 5 bases and J dropped 0; count of bases not matched to a gene: 10. The germline V gene encodes CDR1 SEHNR and CDR2 FQNEAQ (reference sequence). Here the CDR3 DNA reads TGTGCCAGCAGCACCCTGGGGGGGACGGACTCCTACGAGCAGTACTTC. Protein sequence: CASSTLGGTDSYEQYF.

This rearrangement joins TRBV10-3 to TRBJ2-7; TRBD1 aligns across 11 bases. The CDR3 loop spans 14 amino acids. Trimming cost V 4 bases and J 7 bases; bases outside gene matches: 6. Per the germline V gene, CDR1 is ENHRY and CDR2 is SYGVKD. The CDR3 protein is CAISGEDRGREQYF. CDR3 nucleotides: TGTGCCATCAGTGGGGAGGACAGGGGGCGTGAGCAGTACTTC.

Comment on this clone: Germline and junction disagree at one end, which may indicate a read error. This chain connects TRBV29-1 to TRBJ1-1; D not resolved. Germline lookup yields CDR1 SQVTM and CDR2 ANQGSEA. The CDR3 is made up of 11 amino acids. CDR3 in DNA: TGCAGTGTTGCCCCAGCCACTGAAGCTTTCTTT. Translated, it gives CSVAPATEAFF.

V is TRBV5-1 and J is TRBJ2-6; unclear D gene. This CDR3 has 15 residues. Germline V gene sequence: CDR1 SGHRS, CDR2 YFSETQ. V lost 4 bases, J lost 2 bases, and 10 bases lay in between. This chain's CDR3 is CASSPRGTGANVLTF. Written as DNA, the CDR3 is TGCGCCAGCAGCCCCCGTGGTACTGGGGCCAACGTCCTGACTTTC.

CDR3 DNA sequence: TGTGCCAGCAGTGAGGACAGGAACACTGAAGCTTTCTTT. As protein: CASSEDRNTEAFF. The chain links TRBV27 to TRBJ1-1; a possible D gene is TRBD1 (6 bases). CDR1 and CDR2 (germline): MNHEY, SMNVEV (reference sequence). CDR3 length: 13 residues. Between the trimmed V and J ends, which lost 5 bases and 1 base, there was a span of 8 bases.

The J gene is TRBJ2-7, the V gene TRBV7-7; maybe TRBD1 (5 bases). The CDR3 spans 15 residues. V was shortened by 5 bases and J by 6 bases, with 20 bases between the two germline ends. CDR1 SSHAT and CDR2 FNYEAQ come from the germline V gene (reference sequence). The CDR3 is CASSVTPDKRCEQYF. CDR3 sequence (DNA): TGTGCCAGCAGCGTCACACCGGACAAAAGGTGCGAGCAGTACTTC.

The chain links TRBV5-1 to TRBJ2-7, with 10 bases fitting TRBD1. The CDR3 has 15 amino acids. J was trimmed by 1 base and V by 4 bases; bases with no gene match: 5. Germline CDR1 and CDR2: SGHRS and YFSETQ. The chain's CDR3 is CASSMTGGSSYEQYF. The DNA for the CDR3 is TGCGCCAGCAGCATGACAGGGGGCAGTTCCTACGAGCAGTACTTC.

The rearrangement links TRBV9 to TRBJ2-1, with D possibly matching TRBD1 (5 bases). The CDR3 spans 15 residues. V was shortened by 3 bases and J by 1 base, with 11 bases between the two germline ends. Germline CDR1 is SGDLS and CDR2 is YYNGEE. CDR3 DNA: TGTGCCAGCAGCGGCCAGGGTGCGTCCTACAATGAGCAGTTCTTC. Translation: CASSGQGASYNEQFF.

The J gene is TRBJ1-5, the V gene TRBV10-3, with D possibly TRBD1 on 5 matching bases. The CDR3 consists of 14 residues. The germline CDR1 and CDR2 sequences are ENHRY and SYGVKD. V shed 10 bases and J shed 0 bases, with 13 bases lying between them. CDR3 in amino acids: CASRKGDSNQPQHF. In nucleotides, the CDR3 is TGTGCCAGCCGTAAAGGGGATAGCAATCAGCCCCAGCATTTT.

This clone has a single count. CDR3 DNA sequence: TGTGCCAGCAGCGTTGGGCTCGAGAGGACTGAAGCTTTCTTT. Translation gives CASSVGLERTEAFF. This chain uses TRBV9 with TRBJ1-1, with D unresolved. There are 14 residues in the CDR3. Germline CDR1 SGDLS, CDR2 YYNGEE. Trimming shortened V by 2 bases and J by 5 bases, and 13 bases separated the two germline ends. Using reference TRBV9 and TRBJ1-1 for the parts outside the CDR3, the full variable domain is DSGVTQTPKHLITATGQRVTLRCSPRSGDLSVYWYQQSLDQGLQFLIQYYNGEERAKGNILERFSAQQFPDLHSELNLSSLELGDSALYFCASSVGLERTEAFFGQGTRLTVV.